This paragraph covers one T cell receptor (beta chain) sequence. The sample holds a few counts of this clonotype. Its target antigen remains unknown. No much larger clone is present one base from it, and per-base qualities are unavailable. Trimming at the junction amounts to 5 bases on V and 6 bases on J, and the germline ends lie 14 bases apart. The germline V gene sets CDR1 to MDHEN and CDR2 to SYDVKM. The CDR3, cysteine through phenylalanine, is 13 amino acids long. Just the 39-base CDR3 DNA is kept, in frame starting at base 1. This sample is drawn from a study of T cell repertoires in cytomegalovirus infection (dated by TCRdb to the late 2010s). Background on the whole study: Donor HLA type was relevant to the analysis, as public TCR beta signatures indicated carriage of CMV infection together with the matching HLA type.

Points the paper makes about the study in general: Carriers of CMV infection plus the relevant HLA type were discriminated by the cumulative frequency of public TCR beta family members in the study cohort and in an independent approximately 400-donor cohort. In the ex vivo response, HLA-C-restricted CMV-specific TCR beta clonotypes were dominant, and in two of eight donors the single most frequent clonotype came from this HLA-C-restricted group.

TCRdb shows the sequencer as Illumina HiSeq 1500. The raw public reads went through TCRdb reprocessing: fastp at Q25, MiXCR clone calling, in-frame beta chains kept. Every CDR3 protein is listed once, alongside the most common genes and DNA of its rows. This sample lists around 330,000 distinct CDR3 sequences; around a sixth were detected once. About 12% of the sample belongs to the ten largest clones. In this chain, TRBV28 is recombined with TRBJ2-7; the D segment cannot be called with confidence. The receptor was isolated from a human donor in good health (CMV status not recorded). Some clones in this sample may be carry-over from other donors' samples. Material for sequencing was PBMCs. Here the CDR3 is given as CASSAYTAREQYF. The DNA is as follows: TGTGCCAGCAGTGCCTATACAGCCCGCGAGCAGTACTTC. Reference TRBV28 and TRBJ2-7 proteins supply the regions before and after the CDR3; the full variable domain is: DVKVTQSSRYLVKRTGEKVFLECVQDMDHENMFWYRQDPGLGLRLIYFSYDVKMKEKGDIPEGYSVSREKKERFSLILESASTNQTSMYLCASSAYTAREQYFGPGTRLTVT.